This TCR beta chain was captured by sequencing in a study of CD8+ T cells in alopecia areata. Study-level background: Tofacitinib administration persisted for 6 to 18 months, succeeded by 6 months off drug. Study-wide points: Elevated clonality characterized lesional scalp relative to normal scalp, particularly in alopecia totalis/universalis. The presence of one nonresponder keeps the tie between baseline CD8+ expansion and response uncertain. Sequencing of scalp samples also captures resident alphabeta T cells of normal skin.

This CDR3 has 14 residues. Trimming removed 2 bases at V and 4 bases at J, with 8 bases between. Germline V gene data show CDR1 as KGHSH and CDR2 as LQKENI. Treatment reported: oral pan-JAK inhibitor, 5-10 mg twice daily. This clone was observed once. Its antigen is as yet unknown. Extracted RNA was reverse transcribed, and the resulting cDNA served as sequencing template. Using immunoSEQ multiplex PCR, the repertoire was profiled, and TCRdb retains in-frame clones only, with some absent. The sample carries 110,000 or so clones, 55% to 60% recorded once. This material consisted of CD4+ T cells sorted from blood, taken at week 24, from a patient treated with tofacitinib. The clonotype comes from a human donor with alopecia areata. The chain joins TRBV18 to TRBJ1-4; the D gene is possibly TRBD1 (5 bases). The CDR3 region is CASSPGQNNEKLFF. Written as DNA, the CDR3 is TGTGCCAGCTCACCAGGACAAAATAATGAAAAACTGTTTTTT.